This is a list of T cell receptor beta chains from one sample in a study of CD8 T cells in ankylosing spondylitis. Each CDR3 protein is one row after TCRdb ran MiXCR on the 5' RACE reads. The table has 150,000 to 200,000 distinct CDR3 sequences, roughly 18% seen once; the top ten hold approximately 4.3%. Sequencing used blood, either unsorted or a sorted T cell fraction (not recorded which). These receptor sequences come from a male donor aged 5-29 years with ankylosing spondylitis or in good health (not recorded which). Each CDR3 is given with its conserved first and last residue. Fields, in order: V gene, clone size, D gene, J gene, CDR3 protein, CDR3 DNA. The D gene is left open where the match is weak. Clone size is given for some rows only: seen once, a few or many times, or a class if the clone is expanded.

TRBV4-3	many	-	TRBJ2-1	CASSQAGQSVGEQFF	TGCGCCAGCAGCCAGGCGGGACAGTCTGTTGGTGAGCAGTTCTTC
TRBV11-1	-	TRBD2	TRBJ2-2	CSSNPQRTSIIPGELFF	TGTTCCAGCAACCCCCAAAGGACTAGCATAATTCCCGGGGAGCTGTTTTTT
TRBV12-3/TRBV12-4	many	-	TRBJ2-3	CASSLGWDTQYF	TGTGCCAGCAGCTTGGGGTGGGATACGCAGTATTTT
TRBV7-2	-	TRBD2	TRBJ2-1	CASSSTSAYNEQFF	TGTGCCAGCAGCTCTACTAGCGCGTACAATGAGCAGTTCTTC
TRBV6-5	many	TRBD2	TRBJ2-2	CASSTTGTSATGELFF	TGTGCCAGCAGTACCACCGGGACTAGCGCCACCGGGGAGCTGTTTTTT
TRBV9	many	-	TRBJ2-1	CASSVWGGHNEQFF	TGTGCCAGCAGCGTATGGGGCGGACACAATGAGCAGTTCTTC
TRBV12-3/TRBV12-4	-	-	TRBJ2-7	CATSLRAVLDEQYF	TGTGCCACGTCCCTAAGGGCAGTTCTCGACGAGCAGTACTTC
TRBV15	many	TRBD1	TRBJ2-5	CATSRDPGQGVETQYF	TGTGCCACCAGCAGAGATCCCGGACAGGGGGTTGAGACCCAGTACTTC
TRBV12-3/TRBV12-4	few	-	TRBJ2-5	CASSPSEGGAQYF	TGTGCCAGCAGCCCTAGCGAGGGTGGGGCCCAGTACTTC
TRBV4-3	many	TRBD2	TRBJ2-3	CASSQDPSGRYTDTQYF	TGCGCCAGCAGCCAGGACCCTAGCGGGAGGTACACAGATACGCAGTATTTT
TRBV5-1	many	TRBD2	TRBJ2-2	CASSLYSGGTGELFF	TGCGCCAGCAGCTTGTATTCCGGGGGGACCGGGGAGCTGTTTTTT
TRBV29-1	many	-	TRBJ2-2	CSVVRSTNTGELFF	TGCAGCGTTGTAAGGTCCACGAACACCGGGGAGCTGTTTTTT
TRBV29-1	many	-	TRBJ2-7	CSVGLSAYEQYF	TGCAGCGTCGGACTTAGCGCCTACGAGCAGTACTTC
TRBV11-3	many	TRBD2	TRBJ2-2	CASSHGSGRVAGELFF	TGTGCCAGCAGTCACGGGAGCGGGAGAGTTGCCGGGGAGCTGTTTTTT
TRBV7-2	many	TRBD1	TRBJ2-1	CASSSQTGGYEQFF	TGTGCCAGCAGCTCACAGACAGGGGGCTATGAGCAGTTCTTC
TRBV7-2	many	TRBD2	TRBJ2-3	CASSLGAGGSTQYF	TGTGCCAGCAGCTTAGGAGCGGGAGGCAGTACGCAGTATTTT
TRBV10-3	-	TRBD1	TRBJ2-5	CAISPDRGLLETQYF	TGTGCCATCAGTCCGGACAGGGGTCTTTTAGAGACCCAGTACTTC
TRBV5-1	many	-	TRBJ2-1	CASSPVGQRGGEQFF	TGCGCCAGCAGCCCGGTAGGACAAAGAGGTGGTGAGCAGTTCTTC
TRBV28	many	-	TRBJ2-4	CASRDTLAKNIQYF	TGTGCCAGCAGGGACACACTAGCCAAAAACATTCAGTACTTC
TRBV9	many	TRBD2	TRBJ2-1	CASSVGGTNSFNEQFF	TGTGCCAGCAGCGTAGGCGGGACTAATTCCTTCAATGAGCAGTTCTTC
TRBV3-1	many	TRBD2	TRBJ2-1	CASSLSASGRGNEQFF	TGTGCCAGCAGCCTCTCGGCTAGCGGGAGAGGCAATGAGCAGTTCTTC
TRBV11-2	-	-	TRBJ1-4	CASSLVGRSEKLFF	TGTGCCAGCAGCTTAGTGGGTAGAAGCGAAAAACTGTTTTTT
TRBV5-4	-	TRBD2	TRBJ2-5	CASSLGGGSQETQYF	TGTGCCAGCAGCTTGGGCGGGGGATCTCAAGAGACCCAGTACTTC
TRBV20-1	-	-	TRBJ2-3	CRAQNTDTQYF	TGCAGGGCACAAAACACAGATACGCAGTATTTT
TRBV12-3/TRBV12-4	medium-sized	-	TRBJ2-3	CASSLTDTQYF	TGTGCCAGCAGCCTCACAGATACGCAGTATTTT
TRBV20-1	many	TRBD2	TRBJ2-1	CSARRASGRREQFF	TGCAGTGCTAGAAGAGCTAGCGGGAGGCGGGAGCAGTTCTTC
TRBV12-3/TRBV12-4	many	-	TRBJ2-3	CAIQMSGHPTDTQYF	TGTGCCATCCAGATGAGCGGGCACCCTACAGATACGCAGTATTTT
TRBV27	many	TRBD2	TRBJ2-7	CASSLLGLAEHEQYF	TGTGCCAGCAGTTTATTAGGTCTAGCGGAACACGAGCAGTACTTC
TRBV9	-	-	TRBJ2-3	CASSAGRGTDTQYF	TGTGCCAGCAGCGCGGGACGAGGCACAGATACGCAGTATTTT
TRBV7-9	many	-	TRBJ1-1	CASSLSLGTEAFF	TGTGCCAGCAGCTTATCACTGGGAACTGAAGCTTTCTTT
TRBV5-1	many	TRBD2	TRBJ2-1	CASSTGGLAGNNEQFF	TGCGCCAGCAGCACCGGTGGGCTAGCGGGAAACAATGAGCAGTTCTTC
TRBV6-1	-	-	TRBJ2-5	CASSEWDWDEKTQYF	TGTGCCAGCAGTGAATGGGACTGGGACGAGAAGACCCAGTACTTC
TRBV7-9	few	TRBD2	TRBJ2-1	CASSRAGGVGDEQFF	TGTGCCAGCAGCCGGGCGGGAGGAGTGGGCGATGAGCAGTTCTTC
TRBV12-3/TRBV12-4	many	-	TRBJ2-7	CASSQSPGMKLQYF	TGTGCCAGCAGCCAAAGCCCGGGCATGAAACTGCAGTACTTC
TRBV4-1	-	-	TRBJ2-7	CASSAQVGSYEQYF	TGCGCCAGCAGTGCCCAGGTGGGGTCCTACGAGCAGTACTTC
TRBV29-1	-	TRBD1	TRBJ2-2	CSAGQGRNTGELFF	TGCAGCGCGGGACAGGGGCGCAACACCGGGGAGCTGTTTTTT
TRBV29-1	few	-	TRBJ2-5	CSVVGRAIETQYF	TGCAGCGTTGTAGGACGAGCTATTGAGACCCAGTACTTC
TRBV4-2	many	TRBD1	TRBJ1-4	CASTQGSEKLFF	TGTGCCAGCACACAGGGGAGTGAAAAACTGTTTTTT
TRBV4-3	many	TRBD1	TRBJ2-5	CASSLQGTGQETQYF	TGCGCCAGCAGCCTCCAAGGGACAGGCCAAGAGACCCAGTACTTC
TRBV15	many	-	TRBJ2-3	CATSRVGTPVTQYF	TGTGCCACCAGCAGAGTGGGGACCCCAGTTACGCAGTATTTT
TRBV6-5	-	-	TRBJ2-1	CASSYSRSGAEQFF	TGTGCCAGCAGTTACTCGAGGTCGGGAGCTGAGCAGTTCTTC
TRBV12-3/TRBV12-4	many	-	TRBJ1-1	CASSFSQVTTEAFF	TGTGCCAGCAGTTTTAGTCAGGTTACCACTGAAGCTTTCTTT